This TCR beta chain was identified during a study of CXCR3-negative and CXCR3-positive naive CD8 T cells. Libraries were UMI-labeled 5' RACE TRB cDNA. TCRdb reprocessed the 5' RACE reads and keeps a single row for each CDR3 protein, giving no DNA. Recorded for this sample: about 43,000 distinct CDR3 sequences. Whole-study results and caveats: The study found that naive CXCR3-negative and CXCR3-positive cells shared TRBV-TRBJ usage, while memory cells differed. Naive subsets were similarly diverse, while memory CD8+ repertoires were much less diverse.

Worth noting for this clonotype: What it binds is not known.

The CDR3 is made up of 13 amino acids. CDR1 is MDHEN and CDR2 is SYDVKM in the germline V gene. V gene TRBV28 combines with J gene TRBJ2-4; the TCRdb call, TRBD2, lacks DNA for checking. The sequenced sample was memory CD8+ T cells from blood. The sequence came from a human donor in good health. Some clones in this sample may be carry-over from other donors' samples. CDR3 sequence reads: CASSGLAGGLQYF.